The entry that follows covers one T cell receptor beta chain sequence. Its cognate antigen is unknown. These data originate in a study of T cell responses to AZD1222 COVID-19 vaccine. Generated by immunoSEQ multiplex PCR, the TCRdb table keeps only in-frame clones and is missing some. The sample has 170,000 or so clones, about 90% seen once; the top ten hold around a tenth. V dropped 4 bases and J dropped 5 bases, with 5 bases sitting between them. From germline, CDR1 is SGHAT and CDR2 FQDESV (reference sequence). The CDR3 length is 11 residues. Study outcomes and limitations: Baseline seropositives among AZD1222 recipients totaled only 5 or 6. Donors skewed white British and female; clonal diversity was possibly underestimated. Two AZD1222 doses significantly raised spike-specific TCR breadth and depth over controls.

V usage is TRBV11-1 and J usage is TRBJ2-5; D gene unclear. The receptor was derived from an adult who received the AZD1222 COVID-19 vaccine. The source was peripheral blood, collected 28 days after the second AZD1222 dose. CDR3 residues: CASSSRETQYF. The CDR3 nucleotides read TGTGCCAGCAGCTCCAGGGAGACCCAGTACTTC.